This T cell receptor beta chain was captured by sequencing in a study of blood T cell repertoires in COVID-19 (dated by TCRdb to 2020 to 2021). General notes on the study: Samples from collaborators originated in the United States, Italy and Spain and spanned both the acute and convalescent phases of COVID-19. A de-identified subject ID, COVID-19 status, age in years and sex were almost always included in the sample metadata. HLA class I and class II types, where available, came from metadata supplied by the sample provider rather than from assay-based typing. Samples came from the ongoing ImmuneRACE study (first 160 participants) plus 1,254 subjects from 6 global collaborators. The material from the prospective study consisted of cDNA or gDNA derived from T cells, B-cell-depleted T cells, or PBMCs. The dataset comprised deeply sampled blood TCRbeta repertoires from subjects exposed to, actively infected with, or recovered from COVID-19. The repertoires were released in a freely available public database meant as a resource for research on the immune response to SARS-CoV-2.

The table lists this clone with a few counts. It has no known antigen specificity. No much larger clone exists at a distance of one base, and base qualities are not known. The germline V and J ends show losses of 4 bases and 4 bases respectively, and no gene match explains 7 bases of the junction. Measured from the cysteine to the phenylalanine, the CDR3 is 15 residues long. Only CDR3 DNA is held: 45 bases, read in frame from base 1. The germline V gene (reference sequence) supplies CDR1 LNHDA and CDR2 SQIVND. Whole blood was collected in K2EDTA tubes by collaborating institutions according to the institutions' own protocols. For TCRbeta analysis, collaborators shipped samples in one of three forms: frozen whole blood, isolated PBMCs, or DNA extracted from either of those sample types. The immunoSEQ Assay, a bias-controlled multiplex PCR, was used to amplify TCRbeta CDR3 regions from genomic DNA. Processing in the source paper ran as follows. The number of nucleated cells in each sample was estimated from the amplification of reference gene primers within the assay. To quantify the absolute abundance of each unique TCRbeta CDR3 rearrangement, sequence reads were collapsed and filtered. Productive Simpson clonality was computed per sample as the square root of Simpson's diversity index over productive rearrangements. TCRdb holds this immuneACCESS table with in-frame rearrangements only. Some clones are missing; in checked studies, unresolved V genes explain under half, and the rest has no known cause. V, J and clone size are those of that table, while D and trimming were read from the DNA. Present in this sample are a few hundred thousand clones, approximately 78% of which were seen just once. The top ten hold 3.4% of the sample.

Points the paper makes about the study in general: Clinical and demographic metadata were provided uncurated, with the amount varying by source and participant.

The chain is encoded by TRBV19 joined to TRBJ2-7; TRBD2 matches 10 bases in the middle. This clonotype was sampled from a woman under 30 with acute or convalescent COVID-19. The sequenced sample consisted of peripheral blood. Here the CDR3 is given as CASSTQAGGRYEQYF. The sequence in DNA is TGTGCCAGTAGTACCCAAGCGGGAGGGCGATACGAGCAGTACTTC.